This T cell receptor (beta chain) derives from a study of T-cell memory formation after mild COVID-19. Study context: TCR clusters were mostly donor specific. Findings of the study overall: Researchers could not confirm that second-wave clones peaking on day 37 targeted SARS-CoV-2. Certain responding clones were present in pre-infection memory, suggesting participation of cross-reactive memory.

This CDR3 has 17 residues. CDR1 and CDR2 from the germline V gene are LGHNA and YSLEER. Trimming pared 2 bases from V and 4 bases from J, leaving 20 bases between. This clonotype has only a few counts. The antigen is undetermined. 5'RACE with constant-segment primers built TCRalpha and TCRbeta cDNA libraries with UMIs. TCRdb re-called the 5' RACE reads through MiXCR, storing one row per CDR3 protein. The sample yields 300,000 to 350,000 distinct CDR3 sequences, roughly a fifth seen once. The sequence came from a man between 18 and 35 years old who had mild COVID-19 (a few samples of this study predate the infection). Cell type and time point are not known. The chain has TRBV4-3 and TRBJ1-2; D gene uncertain. Specimen: PBMCs or a T cell subset sorted from them (not recorded which). CDR3 sequence reads: CASSQSDTRLYTYGYTF. The CDR3 nucleotides are TGCGCCAGCAGCCAATCCGACACAAGACTCTATACCTATGGCTACACCTTC.